This T cell receptor (beta chain) originates from a study of blood T cell repertoires in COVID-19 (dated by TCRdb to 2018 to 2021). Regarding the research as a whole: Samples from collaborators originated in the United States, Italy and Spain and spanned both the acute and convalescent phases of COVID-19. Sample metadata almost always included a de-identified subject ID, COVID-19 status, age in years and sex. Samples were obtained from the ongoing ImmuneRACE study (first 160 participants) and from some 1,300 subjects provided by 6 global collaborators. Where HLA class I and class II types were available, the types were taken from metadata supplied by the sample provider, not from assay-based typing. The prospective study material was composed of cDNA or gDNA derived from T cells, B-cell-depleted T cells, or PBMCs. The repertoires were released in a freely available public database meant as a resource for research on the immune response to SARS-CoV-2. Deeply sampled blood TCRbeta repertoires from subjects exposed to, actively infected with, or recovered from COVID-19 were included in the dataset.

The collaborating institutions used their own protocols to collect whole blood in K2EDTA tubes. For TCRbeta analysis, collaborators shipped samples as frozen whole blood, isolated PBMCs, or DNA extracted from either of those sample types. A note on this clone: The clone's antigen remains unknown. No much larger clone exists at a distance of one base, and base qualities are not known.

Results and caveats for the whole study, not just this receptor: Clinical and demographic metadata were provided uncurated, with the amount varying by source and participant.

The immunoSEQ Assay, a bias-controlled multiplex PCR, was used to amplify TCRbeta CDR3 regions from genomic DNA. The published analysis was carried out like this. Nucleated cell counts per sample were estimated from amplification of reference gene primers within the assay. Sequence reads were collapsed and filtered to measure the absolute abundance of every unique TCRbeta CDR3 rearrangement. For each sample, productive Simpson clonality was calculated as the square root of Simpson's diversity index over productive rearrangements. TCRdb took this table from immuneACCESS and kept in-frame rearrangements with V and J called. Such tables lack part of the clones; where checked against another copy, unresolved V genes explain under half of the gap, and the rest is unexplained. V, J and clone size are those of that table, while D and trimming were read from the DNA. Here the sample has around 700,000 clones; 70% to 90% occur a single time. The leading ten clones occupy 0.2% to 0.3% of the sample.

The source material was peripheral blood. The receptor was isolated from a woman aged 18-35 years with acute or convalescent COVID-19.

The DNA sequence is as follows: TGTGCCAGCAGCTTAGCGAGGACAGGGGTTGAAGAGACCCAGTACTTC. This codes for CASSLARTGVEETQYF. Here the chain combines TRBV7-6 and TRBJ2-5; TRBD1 fits 9 bases in the junction. From cysteine to phenylalanine, the CDR3 is 16 amino acids long. Only CDR3 DNA remains: 48 bases, in frame from the first base. CDR1 and CDR2, per the germline V gene, are SGHVS and FNYEAQ. V ends up 0 bases short and J 3 bases short, with an unmatched junction base count of 5.